Each of the 16 T cell receptor beta chains below was sequenced from the same sample in a study of vaccination effects on CD4 cells after COVID-19. Antigen specificity for these receptors is unknown. TCRdb keeps only in-frame clones here, not all; method: immunoSEQ multiplex PCR. Altogether 40,000 to 45,000 clones are present, about 80% being singletons, with the ten largest covering 3% to 4%. Researchers isolated CD4+ T cells once approximately ten days of culture had elapsed. The infection with SARS-CoV-2 (confirmed by PCR) occurred in this person between March and December 2020. Participants each got two BNT162b2 or mRNA-1273 vaccine doses. The source was CD4+ T cells from PBMCs cultured without peptide, collected after COVID-19 vaccination. These receptors were collected from a human donor who had a prior SARS-CoV-2 infection.

The table lists this clone with a few counts. The genes are TRBV7-9 and TRBJ2-7; the D is unclear. Trimming took off 0 bases at V and 2 bases at J, with 5 bases between the two ends. Germline V gives CDR1 SEHNR, CDR2 FQNEAQ (reference sequence). CDR3 length equals 13 residues. CDR3 sequence: CASSLAGTYEQYF. The CDR3 coding sequence is TGTGCCAGCAGCTTAGCGGGCACCTACGAGCAGTACTTC.

The CDR3 coding sequence is TGTGCCAGCAGCCTCGCGGGAGTTTCAGAGACCCAGTACTTC. The encoded protein is CASSLAGVSETQYF. The chain combines TRBV3-1 (or the pseudogene TRBV3-2) with TRBJ2-5, with 7 bases matching TRBD2. The CDR3 is made up of 14 amino acids. With 4 bases clipped from V and 4 bases from J, the junction kept 6 bases outside the gene matches. Germline V CDR1 and CDR2: LGHDT, YNNKEL (reference sequence).

The chain recombines TRBV18 with TRBJ2-1; D is perhaps TRBD1 (5 bases). The V gene lost 2 bases and the J gene lost 9 bases, with 17 bases spanning the gap. Germline-derived CDR1 and CDR2 are KGHSH and LQKENI. This CDR3 has 15 residues. For the CDR3, the DNA is TGTGCCAGCTCACCAGACCAGGGCCACAGGACTGAGCAGTTCTTC. It yields the protein CASSPDQGHRTEQFF.

V and J are TRBV10-3 and TRBJ1-1; the match to TRBD1 covers 10 bases. CDR1 and CDR2 from the germline V gene are ENHRY and SYGVKD. V was clipped by 6 bases and J by 2 bases; unmatched bases: 3. The CDR3 consists of 14 residues. CDR3 coding DNA: TGTGCCATCAGGAGACAGGGGGCAAACACTGAAGCTTTCTTT. As protein: CAIRRQGANTEAFF.

The chain has TRBV2 and TRBJ1-5; no reliable D call. The V end lost 6 bases, the J end lost 2 bases, and 11 bases lay between the germline ends. From germline, CDR1 is SNHLY and CDR2 FYNNEI. This CDR3 has 14 residues. CDR3 nucleotide sequence: TGTGCCAGCAGGCCAGATTTCGGCAATCAGCCCCAGCATTTT. Protein: CASRPDFGNQPQHF.

In its sample, this clone was seen once. CDR3 nucleotide sequence: TGTGCTAGTGGTTTGGTATTGGGGGGAGCTAACTATGGCTACACCTTC. It translates to CASGLVLGGANYGYTF. This chain links TRBV12-5 with TRBJ1-2, with D tentatively TRBD1 (5 bases). The CDR3 has 16 amino acids. V was shortened by 0 bases and J by 0 bases, with 11 bases between the two germline ends. Per the germline V gene, CDR1 is LGHNT and CDR2 is FRNRAP.

This clone has only a few counts. The chain employs TRBV2 and TRBJ2-1; 9 nucleotides align to TRBD1. J lost 8 bases, V lost 6 bases, and 17 bases had no gene match. The length of the CDR3 is 17 residues. Germline V gene data show CDR1 as SNHLY and CDR2 as FYNNEI. In DNA, the CDR3 is TGTGCCAGCAGACAGGGACAGGGATTTTCCGTGACCGATGAGCAGTTCTTC. Translation: CASRQGQGFSVTDEQFF.

The sample holds a few counts of this clone. The rearrangement uses TRBV30 and TRBJ1-5; possible D gene TRBD1, 6 bases. Per the germline V gene, CDR1 is GTSNPN and CDR2 is SVGIG (reference sequence). V was pared by 2 bases and J by 4 bases, with 9 bases between. This CDR3 contains 13 residues. CDR3 bases: TGTGCCTGGAGTCACAGGGAAAATCAGCCCCAGCATTTT. Its protein product is CAWSHRENQPQHF. Together with reference TRBV30 and TRBJ1-5, the CDR3 gives the full variable domain: SQTIHQWPATLVQPVGSPLSLECTVEGTSNPNLYWYRQAAGRGLQLLFYSVGIGQISSEVPQNLSASRPQDRQFILSSKKLLLSDSGFYLCAWSHRENQPQHFGDGTRLSIL.

J is TRBJ2-7 and V is TRBV20-1; 8 positions agree with TRBD1. V was clipped by 5 bases and J by 6 bases; unmatched bases: 3. Germline CDR1 reads DFQATT; CDR2 reads SNEGSKA (reference sequence). The length of the CDR3 is 11 residues. CDR3 sequence: CSASGQGEQYF. The CDR3 DNA is TGCAGTGCTTCAGGACAGGGCGAGCAGTACTTC.

The rearrangement links TRBV5-1 to TRBJ2-1; the match to TRBD2 covers 10 bases. Trimming cost V 1 base and J 4 bases; bases outside gene matches: 2. This CDR3 has 15 amino acids. Germline V CDR1 and CDR2: SGHRS, YFSETQ. CDR3 sequence: CASSLTSGEYNEQFF. CDR3 nucleotide sequence: TGCGCCAGCAGCTTGACTAGCGGGGAGTACAATGAGCAGTTCTTC.

The chain combines TRBV3-1 (or the pseudogene TRBV3-2) with TRBJ2-7; D uncertain. The CDR3 contains 11 residues. Germline V lookup: CDR1 LGHDT, CDR2 YNNKEL (reference sequence). V was shortened by 0 bases and J by 11 bases, with 8 bases between the two germline ends. The CDR3 nucleotides are TGTGCCAGCAGCCAAGATCCTCGTGAGTACTTC. It specifies CASSQDPREYF.

The J gene is TRBJ2-1, the V gene TRBV7-2; TRBD1 aligns across 8 bases. Trimming at V came to 1 base and at J to 1 base, leaving 0 bases not matched to a gene. The CDR3 is 15 residues long. CDR1 SGHTA and CDR2 FQGNSA come from the germline V gene. The chain's CDR3 is CASSLDRGSYNEQFF. In DNA, the CDR3 is TGTGCCAGCAGCTTAGACAGGGGGTCCTACAATGAGCAGTTCTTC.

This chain uses TRBV27 with TRBJ1-5, with D possibly matching TRBD1 (6 bases). Trimming removed 0 bases from V and 7 bases from J, with 10 bases in between. CDR1 and CDR2 from the germline V gene are MNHEY and SMNVEV (reference sequence). The CDR3 is 14 residues long. As DNA, the CDR3 is TGTGCCAGCAGTTTATCGGGGGCGTGGCAGCCCCAGCATTTT. Translated, it gives CASSLSGAWQPQHF.

The rearrangement links TRBV5-1 to TRBJ2-2; 10 bases are shared with TRBD1. CDR1 SGHRS and CDR2 YFSETQ come from the germline V gene. The CDR3 totals 16 residues. J was trimmed by 6 bases and V by 7 bases; bases with no gene match: 12. The CDR3 bases are TGCGCCAGCCAAACTCCGGGACAGGGGTTTTCCGGGGAGCTGTTTTTT. Amino acid sequence: CASQTPGQGFSGELFF.

This chain uses TRBV5-4 with TRBJ2-3, with D possibly matching TRBD2 (6 bases). This CDR3 is built from 15 residues. Germline V gives CDR1 SGHNT, CDR2 YYREEE (reference sequence). The V gene lost 4 bases and the J gene lost 0 bases, with 12 bases spanning the gap. The chain's CDR3 is CASSQTRQSTDTQYF. CDR3 bases: TGTGCCAGCAGCCAGACTAGACAAAGCACAGATACGCAGTATTTT.

This chain links TRBV4-3 with TRBJ2-3; D assignment may be TRBD1 or TRBD2 (5 bases each). V was clipped by 0 bases and J by 4 bases, with 14 bases between them. Germline V lookup: CDR1 LGHNA, CDR2 YSLEER. This CDR3 comprises 16 residues. DNA for the CDR3: TGCGCCAGCAGCCAAGATATAGGCCAGGGAGCAGATACGCAGTATTTT. It yields the protein CASSQDIGQGADTQYF.